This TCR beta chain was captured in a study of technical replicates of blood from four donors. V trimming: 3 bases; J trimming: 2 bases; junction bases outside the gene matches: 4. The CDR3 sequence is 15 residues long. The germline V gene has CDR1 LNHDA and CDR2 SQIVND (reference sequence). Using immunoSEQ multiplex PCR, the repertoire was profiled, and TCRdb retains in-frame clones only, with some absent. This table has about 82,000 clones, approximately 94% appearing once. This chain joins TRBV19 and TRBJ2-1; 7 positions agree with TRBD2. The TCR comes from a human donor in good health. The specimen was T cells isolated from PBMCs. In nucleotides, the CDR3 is TGTGCCAGTAGTATTCGAGGGAGGGCCTACAATGAGCAGTTCTTC. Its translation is CASSIRGRAYNEQFF. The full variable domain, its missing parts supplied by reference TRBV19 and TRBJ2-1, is DGGITQSPKYLFRKEGQNVTLSCEQNLNHDAMYWYRQDPGQGLRLIYYSQIVNDFQKGDIAEGYSVSREKKESFPLTVTSAQKNPTAFYLCASSIRGRAYNEQFFGPGTRLTVL.